Listed here is a single TCR beta chain. The sample originates from a study of blood T cell repertoires in COVID-19. Study-level information: Researchers got acute and convalescent COVID-19 samples from the United States, Italy and Spain. Nucleic acid was either cDNA or gDNA, and it came from T cells, B-cell-depleted T cells, or PBMCs.

This CDR3 spans 16 amino acids. Germline loops: CDR1 SGHDT, CDR2 YYEEEE. V was pared by 5 bases and J by 5 bases, with 12 bases of the junction left unmatched. Clones were read by immunoSEQ multiplex PCR, and TCRdb kept only the in-frame ones, dropping some. The sample includes roughly 140,000 clones, roughly three quarters of them seen just once. The V gene is TRBV5-6, the J gene TRBJ2-5, with TRBD1 matching 10 bases. This clonotype was sampled from a man aged 50-59 years with active or convalescent COVID-19. The sequencing input was peripheral blood. The CDR3, as DNA: TGTGCCAGCAGGGAATTGGACAGGGGGTTGGGGGAGACCCAGTACTTC. It yields the protein CASRELDRGLGETQYF.